This T cell receptor (beta chain) emerged from a study of shared clonotypes between healthy human individuals. At the level of the study: In total, the donors were a couple of women and a few men aged 18 to 49.

CD8 cells classed as naive were CD45RO-negative and positively selected for CCR7, excluding terminally differentiated effector memory CD45RA+ cells. Trimming took 3 bases from V and 4 from J, leaving 14 bases between them. Germline lookup yields CDR1 MNHEY and CDR2 SMNVEV (reference sequence). This CDR3 contains 15 residues. To note about this clone: Its antigen is unidentified.

This table comes from immunoSEQ multiplex PCR, and its TCRdb copy is limited to in-frame clones, with some not included. The repertoire holds about 820,000 clones, with 80% to 95% as singletons. General study results and limits: About 5% of naive CD4 clonotypes were shared across four donors. Clonotype sharing across donors was expected to vary with sequencing depth.

Specimen: naive CD8+ T cells sorted from blood. This chain joins TRBV27 and TRBJ2-3; TRBD2 is a possible D gene (5 bases). The source is a man aged 25 to 40 in good health. CDR3 sequence (DNA): TGTGCCAGCAGTTTGTTGAGGGATCCCCCAGATACGCAGTATTTT. Encoded protein: CASSLLRDPPDTQYF.